The 30 T cell receptor beta chains below come from one sample, sequenced in a study of blood T cell repertoires in COVID-19. Using immunoSEQ multiplex PCR, the repertoire was profiled, and TCRdb retains in-frame clones only, with some absent. The table shows 250,000 to 350,000 clones, with roughly 86% occurring only once. The source material was peripheral blood. The source of these receptors is a man younger than 35 with active or convalescent COVID-19.

The genes are TRBV11-3 and TRBJ2-1, with TRBD2 identical over 12 bases. Germline CDR1 reads SGHNT; CDR2 reads YENEEA. The CDR3 spans 17 residues. V lost 1 base to trimming and J lost 7 bases; unmatched junction nucleotides: 8. CDR3 in DNA: TGTGCCAGCAGCTTAGGGGTCGGACTAGCGGGGAGTAATGAGCAGTTCTTC. It is translated as CASSLGVGLAGSNEQFF.

The rearrangement links TRBV7-9 to TRBJ2-1; D is perhaps TRBD2 (6 bases). The CDR3 extends over 15 amino acids. V lost 4 bases to trimming and J lost 3 bases, with 13 bases between them. Germline assignment: CDR1 SEHNR and CDR2 FQNEAQ (reference sequence). The CDR3 DNA reads as TGTGCCAGCAGCTACCTAGCGAGCGACTACAATGAGCAGTTCTTC. Protein product: CASSYLASDYNEQFF.

CDR3 nucleotides: TGTGCCAGCAGAACCCCAGGGGGCGGAGAGCTGTTTTTT. The encoded protein is CASRTPGGGELFF. The chain uses TRBV2 and TRBJ2-2; 8 positions match TRBD1. This CDR3 region has 13 residues. The J segment lost 11 bases and the V segment lost 6 bases, leaving 8 bases of the junction unmatched. The germline V gene has CDR1 SNHLY and CDR2 FYNNEI.

The chain uses TRBV4-3 and TRBJ1-5; the D gene is possibly TRBD1 (6 bases). This CDR3 has 16 amino acids. CDR1 LGHNA and CDR2 YSLEER come from the germline V gene. V was shortened by 0 bases and J by 4 bases, with 13 bases between the two germline ends. The CDR3 region is CASSQELQGYNQPQHF. CDR3 nucleotides: TGCGCCAGCAGCCAAGAACTACAGGGTTATAATCAGCCCCAGCATTTT.

J is TRBJ2-5 and V is TRBV7-3, with D possibly matching TRBD2 (6 bases). This CDR3 comprises 13 residues. Germline loops: CDR1 SGHTA, CDR2 FQGTGA. Trimming took 5 bases from V and 4 from J, leaving 11 bases between them. Here the CDR3 DNA reads TGTGCCAGCAGCACGGGAGTCGGAGAGACCCAGTACTTC. Translation: CASSTGVGETQYF.

V gene TRBV19 combines with J gene TRBJ1-5; unclear D gene. The CDR3 loop spans 13 amino acids. With 2 bases removed from V and 4 bases from J, the gap between germline ends came to 6 bases. Germline assignment: CDR1 LNHDA and CDR2 SQIVND (reference sequence). The CDR3 nucleotides are TGTGCCAGTAGTATAAGACTGAATCAGCCCCAGCATTTT. Protein sequence: CASSIRLNQPQHF.

This clone appeared a few times. The V and J genes are TRBV5-4 and TRBJ1-6; D unresolved. Germline CDR1 is SGHNT and CDR2 is YYREEE (reference sequence). The V and J ends lost 0 bases and 0 bases respectively, with 10 bases between them. The length of the CDR3 is 17 residues. DNA for the CDR3: TGTGCCAGCAGCTTGGTTGGACTTAGCTCCTATAATTCACCCCTCCACTTT. This translates into CASSLVGLSSYNSPLHF.

The chain joins TRBV6-5 to TRBJ2-3; a weak D match, TRBD2 (6 bases). The CDR3 runs to 16 residues. Trimming cost V 3 bases and J 0 bases, with 13 bases left between them. CDR1 MNHEY and CDR2 SVGAGI come from the germline V gene. The CDR3 DNA is TGTGCCAGCAGTTATGGGACCGGGACTAGCACAGATACGCAGTATTTT. This sequence encodes CASSYGTGTSTDTQYF.

This clone was detected a few times. The chain's CDR3 is CASSWGTLNTEAFF. The CDR3 nucleotides read TGTGCCAGTAGCTGGGGCACATTGAACACTGAAGCTTTCTTT. The chain joins TRBV19 to TRBJ1-1, with TRBD1 as a possible D gene (5 bases). Germline V gene sequence: CDR1 LNHDA, CDR2 SQIVND (reference sequence). V was trimmed by 6 bases and J by 0 bases, leaving 11 bases between them. This CDR3 region has 14 residues. The whole variable domain, filled in from reference TRBV19 and TRBJ1-1, reads DGGITQSPKYLFRKEGQNVTLSCEQNLNHDAMYWYRQDPGQGLRLIYYSQIVNDFQKGDIAEGYSVSREKKESFPLTVTSAQKNPTAFYLCASSWGTLNTEAFFGQGTRLTVV.

The chain uses TRBV2 and TRBJ2-5, with 10 positions matching TRBD2. The CDR3 loop spans 13 amino acids. CDR1 is SNHLY, CDR2 FYNNEI, per germline. V lost 11 bases, J lost 2 bases, and 5 bases stayed unmatched. The CDR3 region has the DNA TGTGCCGACAAACTAGCGGGGCAAGAGACCCAGTACTTC. Its protein product is CADKLAGQETQYF.

The gene calls are TRBV9 and TRBJ2-1; 7 nucleotides line up with TRBD1. V shed 3 bases and J 0 bases; nucleotides not matched to a gene: 6. The CDR3 runs to 16 residues. Germline values: CDR1 SGDLS, CDR2 YYNGEE. CDR3 in amino acids: CASSGRQGSSYNEQFF. The CDR3 DNA reads TGTGCCAGCAGCGGAAGACAGGGAAGCTCCTACAATGAGCAGTTCTTC.

The chain couples TRBV18 to TRBJ2-5; 11 bases agree with TRBD2. The CDR3 consists of 14 residues. The V and J ends lost 4 bases and 6 bases, in that order; junction bases with no gene match: 4. The V gene's germline CDR1 is KGHSH and CDR2 LQKENI. Here the CDR3 reads CASSRTSGGQTQYF. The CDR3 DNA reads as TGTGCCAGCTCACGAACTAGCGGGGGCCAGACCCAGTACTTC.

CDR3 sequence reads: CASSPGQGVNQPQHF. CDR3 bases: TGTGCCAGCAGTCCCGGACAGGGAGTCAATCAGCCCCAGCATTTT. The chain carries TRBV6-2 or TRBV6-3 and TRBJ1-5, with 8 bases fitting TRBD1. The CDR3 runs to 15 residues. V lost 5 bases to trimming and J lost 3 bases; unmatched junction nucleotides: 6. Per the germline V gene, CDR1 is MNHEY and CDR2 is SVGEGT.

This clone appeared a single time. The rearrangement joins TRBV7-3 to TRBJ2-5; D is ambiguous. This CDR3 has 15 residues. Trimming took 2 bases from V and 4 from J, leaving 14 bases between them. CDR1 and CDR2 from the germline V gene are SGHTA and FQGTGA. In nucleotides, the CDR3 is TGTGCCAGCAGCTTATGGTCGACTCCCCGAGAGACCCAGTACTTC. Translated: CASSLWSTPRETQYF.

The gene calls are TRBV3-1 (or the pseudogene TRBV3-2) and TRBJ1-2; possibly TRBD1 for D (6 bases). Germline lookup yields CDR1 LGHDT and CDR2 YNNKEL (reference sequence). V lost 5 bases and J 8 bases, leaving 18 bases between the germline ends. CDR3 length: 14 residues. The CDR3 nucleotides are TGTGCCAGCAGCGACTCGGGGGGCGCGGAAGGCTACACCTTC. Translation gives CASSDSGGAEGYTF.

J is TRBJ2-7 and V is TRBV9; tentatively, D is TRBD2 (5 bases). The CDR3 runs 16 residues. In germline, CDR1 is SGDLS, CDR2 YYNGEE. Trimming cost V 4 bases and J 0 bases, with 17 bases left between them. The CDR3 protein is CASSPQDERTSYEQYF. The CDR3 coding sequence is TGTGCCAGCAGCCCGCAGGATGAGCGGACCTCCTACGAGCAGTACTTC.

This clone was counted once. The rearrangement links TRBV23-1 to TRBJ2-7; unclear D gene. TRBV23-1 is identified as an open reading frame with a role that is uncertain. CDR3 length equals 14 residues. Trimming removed 2 bases at V and 1 base at J, with 9 bases between. CDR3 amino acids: CASSQATESYEQYF. CDR3 in DNA: TGCGCCAGCAGTCAAGCCACAGAGTCCTACGAGCAGTACTTC.

CDR3 DNA sequence: TGTGCCAGCAGTGTAGCGCGTAGCGGGGCGAACCAAGAGACCCAGTACTTC. Translation: CASSVARSGANQETQYF. The chain uses TRBV6-1 and TRBJ2-5; 8 bases line up with TRBD2. Losses at the gene ends were 4 bases for V and 0 bases for J; bases not matched to a gene: 10. The CDR3 length is 17 residues. Germline V CDR1 and CDR2: MNHNS, SASEGT.

The chain couples TRBV27 to TRBJ2-7; 8 bases fit TRBD1. This CDR3 region has 15 residues. V was clipped by 5 bases and J by 4 bases; unmatched bases: 10. Germline V lookup: CDR1 MNHEY, CDR2 SMNVEV (reference sequence). DNA of the CDR3: TGTGCCAGCAGTCCCGAGGACAGGGCGGGATACGAGCAGTACTTC. The encoded protein is CASSPEDRAGYEQYF.

The rearrangement uses TRBV9 and TRBJ1-2, with 8 bases aligning to TRBD1. V was pared by 3 bases and J by 0 bases, with 4 bases of the junction left unmatched. In germline, CDR1 is SGDLS, CDR2 YYNGEE. There are 15 residues in the CDR3. CDR3 nucleotides: TGTGCCAGCAGCGGACGCAGGGGGCCTAACTATGGCTACACCTTC. Translating it yields CASSGRRGPNYGYTF. Looking up the rest from reference TRBV9 and TRBJ1-2 gives the full variable domain: DSGVTQTPKHLITATGQRVTLRCSPRSGDLSVYWYQQSLDQGLQFLIQYYNGEERAKGNILERFSAQQFPDLHSELNLSSLELGDSALYFCASSGRRGPNYGYTFGSGTRLTVV.

V usage is TRBV5-5 and J usage is TRBJ1-1, with TRBD1 as a possible D gene (6 bases). Germline lookup yields CDR1 SGHKS and CDR2 YYEKEE (reference sequence). The CDR3 has 13 residues. The V end was cut by 4 bases, the J end by 3 bases, with 10 bases between. The CDR3 region is CASSGQSYTEAFF. In nucleotides, the CDR3 is TGTGCCAGCAGCGGACAGTCCTACACTGAAGCTTTCTTT. The full variable domain, in which reference TRBV5-5 and TRBJ1-1 provide the parts outside the CDR3, is DAGVTQSPTHLIKTRGQQVTLRCSPISGHKSVSWYQQVLGQGPQFIFQYYEKEERGRGNFPDRFSARQFPNYSSELNVNALLLGDSALYLCASSGQSYTEAFFGQGTRLTVV.

The chain uses TRBV9 and TRBJ2-1; TRBD2 matches at 10 bases. This CDR3 contains 16 residues. Germline trimming cut 3 bases from V and 6 bases from J; bases unmatched to any gene: 9. Germline values: CDR1 SGDLS, CDR2 YYNGEE. The CDR3 sequence is CASSAPLAGGRNEQFF. The DNA for the CDR3 is TGTGCCAGCAGCGCTCCCTTAGCGGGGGGTCGCAATGAGCAGTTCTTC.

The chain couples TRBV7-6 to TRBJ2-5; D is perhaps TRBD2 (6 bases). Germline V CDR1 and CDR2: SGHVS, FNYEAQ. The CDR3 contains 15 residues. The germline V and J ends were trimmed by 1 base and 0 bases, with 9 bases remaining between them. CDR3 nucleotide sequence: TGTGCCAGCAGCTTAGGAGGCGGGGACCAAGAGACCCAGTACTTC. This codes for CASSLGGGDQETQYF.

This chain links TRBV7-8 with TRBJ1-6; D is unclear. Germline CDR1 and CDR2: SGHVS and FQNEAQ. V lost 1 base and J lost 9, with 13 bases in between. This CDR3 contains 15 residues. CDR3 protein: CASSLGSSFGSPLHF. The CDR3 DNA follows: TGTGCCAGCAGCTTAGGGTCTAGCTTTGGTTCACCCCTCCACTTT.

The V and J genes are TRBV7-2 and TRBJ1-1, with TRBD1 as a possible D gene (5 bases). The CDR3 totals 15 residues. Deletions cut 1 base from V and 1 base from J, with 10 bases between. CDR1 and CDR2 from the germline V gene are SGHTA and FQGNSA. The DNA of the CDR3 is TGTGCCAGCAGCTTAGTCGGGGGGGGGAACACTGAAGCTTTCTTT. Translating gives CASSLVGGGNTEAFF.

CDR3: CASSRGTATNSPLHF. The CDR3, as DNA: TGCGCCAGCAGCAGAGGGACAGCAACAAATTCACCCCTCCACTTT. The chain is built from TRBV5-1 and TRBJ1-6; 7 positions match TRBD1. The V gene end was trimmed by 4 bases and the J gene end by 7 bases; junction bases not matched to a gene: 8. CDR1 is SGHRS, CDR2 YFSETQ, per germline. There are 15 residues in the CDR3.

This clone has a count of ten or more. The identical CDR3 is also encoded by other nucleotide sequences in the sample. This chain connects TRBV7-8 to TRBJ1-5; a possible D gene is TRBD1 (5 bases). In germline, CDR1 is SGHVS, CDR2 FQNEAQ. This CDR3 has 15 residues. The V gene lost 1 base and the J gene lost 0 bases, with 7 bases spanning the gap. CDR3 in DNA: TGTGCCAGCAGCTTAGACAGGCTTAGCAATCAGCCCCAGCATTTT. It yields the protein CASSLDRLSNQPQHF.

V is TRBV6-5 and J is TRBJ1-2; D unclear. The V end lost 0 bases, the J end lost 4 bases, and 12 bases lay between the germline ends. The length of the CDR3 is 15 residues. Germline V CDR1 and CDR2: MNHEY, SVGAGI. The CDR3 loop reads CASSYSSTGVYGYTF. In DNA form, the CDR3 reads TGTGCCAGCAGTTACTCGAGTACGGGAGTCTATGGCTACACCTTC.

This chain uses TRBV10-3 with TRBJ2-7; the D gene is possibly TRBD1 (6 bases). The germline CDR1 and CDR2 sequences are ENHRY and SYGVKD. V was clipped by 3 bases and J by 2 bases, with 11 bases between them. The CDR3 runs to 14 residues. CDR3 nucleotides: TGTGCCATCAGTGACGGACAGATTCCCTACGAGCAGTACTTC. This codes for CAISDGQIPYEQYF.

This clone has a single count. A junction end diverges from the germline sequence, so it may reflect a read error. This chain links TRBV18 with TRBJ2-1; 7 bases are shared with TRBD1. The CDR3 runs 11 residues. Germline V gene lookup returns CDR1 KGHSH and CDR2 LQKENI. The CDR3 bases are TGTGCCAGCTCACCCGGACAGGTAACGCTCTTC. It encodes CASSPGQVTLF.